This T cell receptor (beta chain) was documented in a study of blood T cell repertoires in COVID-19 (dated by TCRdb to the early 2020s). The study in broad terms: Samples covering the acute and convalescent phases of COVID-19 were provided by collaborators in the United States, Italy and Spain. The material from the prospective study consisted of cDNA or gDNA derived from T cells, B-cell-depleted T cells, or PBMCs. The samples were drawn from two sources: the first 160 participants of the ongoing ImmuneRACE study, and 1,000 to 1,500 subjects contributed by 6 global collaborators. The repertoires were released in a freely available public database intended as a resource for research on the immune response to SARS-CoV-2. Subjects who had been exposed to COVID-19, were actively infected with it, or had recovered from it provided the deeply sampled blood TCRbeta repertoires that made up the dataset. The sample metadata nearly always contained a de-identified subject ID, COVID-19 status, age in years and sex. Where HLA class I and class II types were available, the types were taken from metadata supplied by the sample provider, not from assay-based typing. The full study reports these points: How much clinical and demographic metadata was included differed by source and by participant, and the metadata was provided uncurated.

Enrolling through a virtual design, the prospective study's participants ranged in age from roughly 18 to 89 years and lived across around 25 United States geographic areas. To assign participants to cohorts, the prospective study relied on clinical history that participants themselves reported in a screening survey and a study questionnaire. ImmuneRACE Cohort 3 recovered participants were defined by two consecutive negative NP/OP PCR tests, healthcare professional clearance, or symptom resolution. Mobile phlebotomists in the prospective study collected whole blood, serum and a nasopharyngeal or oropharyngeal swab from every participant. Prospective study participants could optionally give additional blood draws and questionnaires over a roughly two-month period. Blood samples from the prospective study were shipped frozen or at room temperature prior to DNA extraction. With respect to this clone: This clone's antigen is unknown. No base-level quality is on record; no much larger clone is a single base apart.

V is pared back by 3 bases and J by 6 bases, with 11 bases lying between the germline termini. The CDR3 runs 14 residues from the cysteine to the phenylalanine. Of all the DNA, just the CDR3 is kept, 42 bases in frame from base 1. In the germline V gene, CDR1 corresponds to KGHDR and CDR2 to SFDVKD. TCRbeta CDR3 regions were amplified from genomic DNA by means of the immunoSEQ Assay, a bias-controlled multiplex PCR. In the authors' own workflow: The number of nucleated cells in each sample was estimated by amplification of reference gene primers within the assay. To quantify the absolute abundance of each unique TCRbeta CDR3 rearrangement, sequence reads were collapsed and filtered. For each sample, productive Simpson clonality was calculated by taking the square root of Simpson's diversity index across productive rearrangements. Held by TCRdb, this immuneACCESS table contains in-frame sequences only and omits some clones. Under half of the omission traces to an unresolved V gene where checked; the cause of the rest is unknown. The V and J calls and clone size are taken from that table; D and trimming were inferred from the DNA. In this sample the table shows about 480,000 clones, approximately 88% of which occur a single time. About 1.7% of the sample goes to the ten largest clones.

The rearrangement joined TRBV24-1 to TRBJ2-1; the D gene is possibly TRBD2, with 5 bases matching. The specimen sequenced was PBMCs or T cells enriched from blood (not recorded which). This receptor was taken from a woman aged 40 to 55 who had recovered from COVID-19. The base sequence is TGTGCCACCAGTGATCCCCGGGGAGCCAATGAGCAGTTCTTC. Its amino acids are CATSDPRGANEQFF.